The 8 T cell receptor beta chains listed next were all sequenced from one sample in a study of identical twins. TCRdb fed the 5' RACE reads into MiXCR, producing one record per CDR3 protein. The sample yields 500,000 to 600,000 distinct CDR3 sequences, around 20% seen once. The same data also contributed to another study, on T cells expressing NK-cell markers.

Sequenced input: CD4+ T cells sorted from blood. The receptors here all came from a woman aged 18-35 years in good health.

V usage is TRBV20-1 and J usage is TRBJ2-1; 9 nucleotides line up with TRBD2. Looked up from germline, CDR1 is DFQATT and CDR2 is SNEGSKA (reference sequence). CDR3 size: 15 residues. V was pared by 5 bases and J by 4 bases, with 9 bases of the junction left unmatched. CDR3 DNA sequence: TGCAGTGCTGCCTCAGGGACTAGCCCATACAATGAGCAGTTCTTC. It yields the protein CSAASGTSPYNEQFF.

In its sample, this clonotype was seen a few times. The V gene is TRBV7-2, the J gene TRBJ1-2; a possible D gene is TRBD1 (5 bases). From germline, CDR1 is SGHTA and CDR2 FQGNSA. Trimming removed 2 bases at V and 3 bases at J, with 10 bases between. There are 14 residues in the CDR3. The CDR3 region is CASSLRSRDYGYTF. The CDR3 DNA follows: TGTGCCAGCAGCTTAAGGTCCAGGGACTATGGCTACACCTTC. The full variable domain, completed using reference TRBV7-2 and TRBJ1-2, is GAGVSQSPSNKVTEKGKDVELRCDPISGHTALYWYRQSLGQGLEFLIYFQGNSAPDKSGLPSDRFSAERTGGSVSTLTIQRTQQEDSAVYLCASSLRSRDYGYTFGSGTRLTVV.

This clonotype was seen only a few times. The CDR3 DNA follows: TGTGCCAGCAGCCGCTCCCGAACCTCCGGGACAGGGGAACAGTACTTC. This gives the protein CASSRSRTSGTGEQYF. The chain uses TRBV27 and TRBJ2-7, with 10 bases aligning to TRBD1. Germline CDR1 MNHEY, CDR2 SMNVEV (reference sequence). The CDR3 extends over 16 amino acids. V trimming: 6 bases; J trimming: 10 bases; junction bases outside the gene matches: 18.

This rearrangement joins TRBV20-1 to TRBJ2-1, with 7 bases that match TRBD1. The germline V gene has CDR1 DFQATT and CDR2 SNEGSKA (reference sequence). There are 16 residues in the CDR3. The ends lost 5 bases at V and 0 bases at J; junction bases unmatched: 10. Here the CDR3 reads CSAPIAQGSSYNEQFF. The CDR3 bases are TGCAGTGCTCCGATAGCACAGGGGAGCTCCTACAATGAGCAGTTCTTC.

The rearrangement uses TRBV15 and TRBJ2-7, with D perhaps TRBD2 (5 bases). The V end lost 0 bases, the J end lost 3 bases, and 9 bases lay between the germline ends. CDR3 length: 14 amino acids. Germline V gene data show CDR1 as LNHNV and CDR2 as YYDKDF (reference sequence). CDR3 protein: CATSRDRGLYEQYF. The CDR3 nucleotides are TGTGCCACCAGCAGAGATCGAGGGCTCTACGAGCAGTACTTC.

In this sample, this clonotype turned up many times. The rearrangement joins TRBV29-1 to TRBJ1-1; no definite D call. This CDR3 region has 11 residues. Per germline, CDR1 SQVTM and CDR2 ANQGSEA. Trimming cost V 5 bases and J 8 bases, with 12 bases left between them. CDR3 sequence: CSVPRPAEAFF. CDR3 sequence (DNA): TGCAGCGTTCCCCGGCCGGCCGAAGCTTTCTTT.

The V call is TRBV12-3 or TRBV12-4, the J call TRBJ2-5; 8 bases align to TRBD1. V trimming: 5 bases; J trimming: 7 bases; junction bases outside the gene matches: 6. This CDR3 region has 13 residues. This CDR3 is CASSRTGLGTQYF. For the CDR3, the DNA is TGTGCCAGCAGTCGGACAGGGTTGGGGACCCAGTACTTC.

This clonotype has a handful of counts. CDR3: CSASAAGRTDTQYF. CDR3 DNA sequence: TGCAGTGCTAGTGCGGCGGGGAGGACAGATACGCAGTATTTT. The chain employs TRBV20-1 and TRBJ2-3; maybe TRBD2 (6 bases). Germline V gene sequence: CDR1 DFQATT, CDR2 SNEGSKA (reference sequence). Deletions cut 3 bases from V and 3 bases from J, with 13 bases between. This CDR3 contains 14 residues.